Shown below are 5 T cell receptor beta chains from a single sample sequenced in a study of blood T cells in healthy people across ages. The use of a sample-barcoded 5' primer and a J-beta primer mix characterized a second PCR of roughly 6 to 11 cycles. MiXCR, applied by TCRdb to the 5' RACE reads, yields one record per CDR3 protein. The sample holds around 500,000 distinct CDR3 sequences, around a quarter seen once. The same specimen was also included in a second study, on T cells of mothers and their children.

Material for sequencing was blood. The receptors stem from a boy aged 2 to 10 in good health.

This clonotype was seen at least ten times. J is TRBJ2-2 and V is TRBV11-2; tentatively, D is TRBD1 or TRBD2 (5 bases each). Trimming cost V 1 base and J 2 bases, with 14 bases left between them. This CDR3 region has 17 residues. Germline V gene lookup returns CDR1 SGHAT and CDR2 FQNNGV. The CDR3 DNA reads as TGTGCCAGCAGCTTAGGTTCTTGGGACCCCAACACCGGGGAGCTGTTTTTT. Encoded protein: CASSLGSWDPNTGELFF. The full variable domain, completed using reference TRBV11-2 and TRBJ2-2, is EAGVAQSPRYKIIEKRQSVAFWCNPISGHATLYWYQQILGQGPKLLIQFQNNGVVDDSQLPKDRFSAERLKGVDSTLKIQPAKLEDSAVYLCASSLGSWDPNTGELFFGEGSRLTVL.

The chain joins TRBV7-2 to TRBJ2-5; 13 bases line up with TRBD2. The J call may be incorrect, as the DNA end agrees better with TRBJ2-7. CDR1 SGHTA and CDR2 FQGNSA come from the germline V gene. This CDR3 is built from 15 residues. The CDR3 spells CASSIGTSGDYEQYF. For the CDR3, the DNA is TGTGCCAGCAGCATCGGGACTAGCGGGGACTACGAGCAGTACTTC.

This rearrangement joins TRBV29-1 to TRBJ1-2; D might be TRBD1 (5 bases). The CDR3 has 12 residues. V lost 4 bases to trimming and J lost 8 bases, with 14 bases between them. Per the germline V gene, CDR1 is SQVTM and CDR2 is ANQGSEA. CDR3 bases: TGCAGCGTTGCCAGGGAGGTAGTCGGCTACACCTTC. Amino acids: CSVAREVVGYTF.

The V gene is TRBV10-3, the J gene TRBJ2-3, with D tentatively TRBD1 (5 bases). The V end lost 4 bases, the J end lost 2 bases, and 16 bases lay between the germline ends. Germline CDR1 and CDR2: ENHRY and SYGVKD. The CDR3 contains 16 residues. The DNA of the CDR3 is TGTGCCATCAGTGCCCCTACAGGAGTACACACAGATACGCAGTATTTT. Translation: CAISAPTGVHTDTQYF.

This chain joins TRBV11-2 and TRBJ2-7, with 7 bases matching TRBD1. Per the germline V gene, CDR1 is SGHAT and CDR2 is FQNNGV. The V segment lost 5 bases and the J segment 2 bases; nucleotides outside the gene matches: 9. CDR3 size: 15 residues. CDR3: CASSLRTGYTYEQYF. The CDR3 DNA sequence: TGTGCCAGCAGCCTCCGGACAGGCTATACCTACGAGCAGTACTTC. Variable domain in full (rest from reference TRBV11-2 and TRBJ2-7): EAGVAQSPRYKIIEKRQSVAFWCNPISGHATLYWYQQILGQGPKLLIQFQNNGVVDDSQLPKDRFSAERLKGVDSTLKIQPAKLEDSAVYLCASSLRTGYTYEQYFGPGTRLTVT.